This T cell receptor (beta chain) derives from a study of molecular identifiers for immune sequencing clone quantification. One entry per CDR3 protein results from TCRdb running MiXCR on the PCR reads. The sample lists over 550,000 distinct CDR3 sequences, less than 30% occurring once. This clonotype was recorded many times. The germline V gene has CDR1 SGDLS and CDR2 YYNGEE. Trimming removed 4 bases from V and 3 bases from J, with 14 bases in between. The CDR3 contains 15 residues. Sequencing used naive CD8+ T cells from blood, with Jurkat cell RNA spiked in. Subset indicated: FACS-sorted CD8+CD4-CCR7+CD45RA+ naive T cells. This TCR came from a human donor in good health. Some libraries in this study had Jurkat cell RNA spiked in. This chain links TRBV9 with TRBJ1-5; D unclear. This CDR3 reads CASSKDGKFNQPQHF. CDR3 DNA sequence: TGTGCCAGCAGCAAAGACGGGAAATTCAATCAGCCCCAGCATTTT.